Described below is a single T cell receptor beta chain sequence and its context. Its antigen is still unknown. A single record per CDR3 protein comes from TCRdb applying MiXCR to the 5' RACE reads. The sample comprises roughly 330,000 distinct CDR3 sequences, 3% to 4.5% of which are singletons, and approximately 24% rests with the top ten. This specimen comes from a study of T cells after yellow fever vaccination. Whole-study findings and limits: Clones that expanded after primary vaccination mostly reappeared after the booster (96% CD4, 88% CD8). Clonotype sharing between CD4 and CD8 compartments was small. Contaminating bulk clonotypes could be abundant in FACS-sorted repertoires. Weaker overall, the secondary response nonetheless peaked faster (day 5 versus 15).

V shed 5 bases and J 9 bases; nucleotides not matched to a gene: 12. Germline CDR1 reads MNHNY; CDR2 reads SVGAGI (reference sequence). The CDR3 spans 15 residues. This chain joins TRBV6-6 and TRBJ2-2; TRBD1 matches 7 bases. The source is a man aged 18 to 35 who received the YFV17D yellow fever vaccine. The sequenced sample was PBMCs, obtained 5 days after the yellow fever booster vaccination. CDR3 sequence: CASSPTGTAQRELFF. In DNA, the CDR3 is TGTGCCAGCAGTCCCACCGGGACAGCCCAACGGGAGCTGTTTTTT.